Listed below are T cell receptor beta chains from one sample, sequenced in a study of T cell repertoires in cytomegalovirus infection. TCRdb called the reads again in MiXCR, with one record for every CDR3 protein. Of about 250,000 distinct CDR3 sequences listed, 6.5% are singletons. Sequenced material: PBMCs. These receptors were obtained from a human donor in good health (CMV status not recorded). Some clones in this sample may be carry-over from other donors' samples. The CDR3 runs from the conserved cysteine through the conserved F or W. D genes are given only for firm matches. Clone size, where shown, is once, few, many, or a class for clones that have expanded.

d_call,v_call,j_call,clone_size,cdr3_aa,cdr3_nt
NA,TRBV12-3/TRBV12-4,TRBJ2-3,many,CASAPIGADTQYF,TGTGCCAGCGCCCCGATAGGGGCAGATACGCAGTATTTT
NA,TRBV4-1,TRBJ1-2,NA,CASSQNGRRHGYTF,TGCGCCAGCAGCCAGAACGGACGTCGTCACGGCTACACCTTC
NA,TRBV20-1,TRBJ2-2,many,CSAGRDGNTGELFF,TGCAGTGCTGGACGGGACGGGAACACCGGGGAGCTGTTTTTT
TRBD1,TRBV5-1,TRBJ2-4,many,CASSETGAPVTYF,TGCGCCAGCAGCGAAACAGGGGCCCCCGTCACATACTTC
TRBD1,TRBV7-2,TRBJ2-3,many,CASGGQGSDTQYF,TGTGCCAGCGGAGGACAGGGCTCAGATACGCAGTATTTT
TRBD2,TRBV7-2,TRBJ2-7,many,CASSLGSAGPAYEQYF,TGTGCCAGCAGCTTAGGCTCAGCGGGACCCGCCTACGAGCAGTACTTC
TRBD2,TRBV5-1,TRBJ2-4,many,CASSLNSGGPHQYF,TGCGCCAGCAGCTTGAACAGCGGGGGGCCCCATCAGTACTTC
NA,TRBV23-1,TRBJ1-5,many,CASRKGLLGNQPQHF,TGCGCCAGCAGGAAAGGCCTCTTGGGCAATCAGCCCCAGCATTTT
NA,TRBV12-3/TRBV12-4,TRBJ1-6,many,CASSLTGYNSPLHF,TGTGCCAGCAGCCTTACAGGGTATAATTCACCCCTCCACTTT
NA,TRBV7-8,TRBJ2-7,many,CASSPRPSSYEQYF,TGTGCCAGCAGCCCTAGACCTAGCTCCTACGAGCAGTACTTC